Presented here are 16 T cell receptor beta chains from one specimen sequenced in a study of blood T cell repertoires in COVID-19 (dated by TCRdb to about 2020). The receptor library was made with the immunoSEQ multiplex PCR assay. TCRdb mirrors the immuneACCESS table, restricted to in-frame sequences. Some clones are absent from its copies; in checked studies, under half trace to an unresolved V gene, and the reason for the others is unknown. This sample holds 180,000 or so clones; 88% were observed only once. The ten largest account for around 4% of the sample. Source material: peripheral blood. These receptors originate from a woman aged 25 to 39 with acute or convalescent COVID-19.

The CDR3 here is CASRPRQGADSPLHF. CDR3 bases: TGTGCCAGTAGGCCAAGACAGGGCGCCGATTCACCCCTCCACTTT. The chain couples TRBV19 to TRBJ1-6; TRBD1 aligns across 7 bases. J was trimmed by 8 bases and V by 6 bases; bases with no gene match: 10. CDR1 and CDR2 (germline): LNHDA, SQIVND (reference sequence). The CDR3 consists of 15 residues.

The V and J genes are TRBV5-6 and TRBJ1-1; TRBD1 matches 8 bases. Per germline, CDR1 SGHDT and CDR2 YYEEEE. The CDR3 extends over 15 amino acids. V shed 3 bases and J 3 bases; nucleotides not matched to a gene: 7. The CDR3 region is CASSSVPGGHTEAFF. DNA of the CDR3: TGTGCCAGCAGCTCTGTTCCAGGGGGCCACACTGAAGCTTTCTTT.

The chain couples TRBV19 to TRBJ1-2, with TRBD1 as a possible D gene (6 bases). This CDR3 has 13 amino acids. Germline V lookup: CDR1 LNHDA, CDR2 SQIVND (reference sequence). V was cut by 7 bases and J by 4 bases, with 13 bases left in between. In DNA, the CDR3 is TGTGCCAGTACAGGGGAAAGAGTCTATGGCTACACCTTC. This encodes CASTGERVYGYTF.

The V call is TRBV5-1, the J call TRBJ2-7; TRBD1 matches at 8 bases. This CDR3 is built from 14 residues. CDR1 and CDR2 (germline): SGHRS, YFSETQ. Trimming took 0 bases from V and 7 from J; bases not matched to a gene: 6. This chain's CDR3 is CASSLGTGLREQYF. The CDR3 region has the DNA TGCGCCAGCAGCTTGGGGACAGGGCTGAGGGAGCAGTACTTC.

This clone was observed a single time. The chain is built from TRBV28 and TRBJ1-5, with TRBD1 matching over 11 bases. This CDR3 is 16 amino acids long. From germline, CDR1 is MDHEN and CDR2 SYDVKM. The ends lost 7 bases at V and 4 bases at J; junction bases unmatched: 9. CDR3 nucleotides: TGTGCCAGCACCCGGGGGACAGGGGGTTTTAATCAGCCCCAGCATTTT. It translates to CASTRGTGGFNQPQHF.

V usage is TRBV28 and J usage is TRBJ2-6, with TRBD1 matching 7 bases. There are 15 residues in the CDR3. Germline trimming cut 2 bases from V and 2 bases from J; bases unmatched to any gene: 0. The germline gives CDR1 MDHEN, CDR2 SYDVKM. CDR3 in amino acids: CASSLTGAGANVLTF. In DNA form, the CDR3 reads TGTGCCAGCAGTTTAACAGGGGCTGGGGCCAACGTCCTGACTTTC.

The chain recombines TRBV5-1 with TRBJ2-1, with D perhaps TRBD2 (5 bases). This CDR3 has 15 amino acids. In germline, CDR1 is SGHRS, CDR2 YFSETQ. V lost 2 bases, J lost 4 bases, and 13 bases lay in between. CDR3 nucleotide sequence: TGCGCCAGCAGCTTAGCGGACTTAATTTACAATGAGCAGTTCTTC. Its translation: CASSLADLIYNEQFF.

The rearrangement links TRBV5-1 to TRBJ1-4; possible D gene TRBD1, 5 bases. The CDR3 is made up of 16 amino acids. CDR1 SGHRS and CDR2 YFSETQ come from the germline V gene. The V end lost 0 bases, the J end lost 4 bases, and 13 bases lay between the germline ends. The DNA for the CDR3 is TGCGCCAGCAGCTTGGCTCCAGGGTCTGGTAATGAAAAACTGTTTTTT. Amino acids: CASSLAPGSGNEKLFF.

CDR3 sequence: CSVSNQPQHF. The DNA of the CDR3 is TGCAGCGTTTCGAATCAGCCCCAGCATTTT. The chain employs TRBV29-1 and TRBJ1-5; D unclear. V gave up 5 bases and J gave up 4 bases, with 3 bases separating them. This CDR3 is built from 10 residues. Germline V gene lookup returns CDR1 SQVTM and CDR2 ANQGSEA.

The V gene is TRBV30, the J gene TRBJ2-6; D may be TRBD1 (5 bases). The germline V and J ends were trimmed by 0 bases and 2 bases, with 11 bases remaining between them. CDR1 is GTSNPN, CDR2 SVGIG, per germline (reference sequence). The CDR3 spans 16 residues. CDR3: CAWSVRGIAGANVLTF. CDR3 nucleotide sequence: TGTGCCTGGAGTGTAAGGGGCATAGCTGGGGCCAACGTCCTGACTTTC.

The gene calls are TRBV28 and TRBJ1-5; D may be TRBD1 (5 bases). The CDR3 runs to 16 residues. Germline loops: CDR1 MDHEN, CDR2 SYDVKM. V lost 1 base and J lost 3, with 13 bases in between. The DNA for the CDR3 is TGTGCCAGCAGTTTATTGGGAGGGGAAATCAATCAGCCCCAGCATTTT. Protein product: CASSLLGGEINQPQHF.

Of note for this clone: One end of the junction is discordant with germline, which a read error may explain. This chain joins TRBV2 and TRBJ2-7; possibly TRBD2 for D (6 bases). The CDR3 totals 13 residues. Germline V gene lookup returns CDR1 SNHLY and CDR2 FYNNEI. CDR3 amino acids: CASSILPGLEDDF. Written as DNA, the CDR3 is TGTGCCAGCAGTATTTTACCGGGACTGGAAGATGACTTC.

The rearrangement uses TRBV11-3 and TRBJ2-4, with D tentatively TRBD1 (5 bases). This CDR3 is 18 amino acids long. Germline V lookup: CDR1 SGHNT, CDR2 YENEEA. Trimming took off 4 bases at V and 7 bases at J, with 26 bases between the two ends. DNA of the CDR3: TGTGCCAGCAGCTATCCCTCCAACGCTCGACAGTGGGGCAACATTCAGTACTTC. It encodes CASSYPSNARQWGNIQYF. The variable domain in full, completed from reference TRBV11-3 and TRBJ2-4, reads EAGVVQSPRYKIIEKKQPVAFWCNPISGHNTLYWYLQNLGQGPELLIRYENEEAVDDSQLPKDRFSAERLKGVDSTLKIQPAELGDSAVYLCASSYPSNARQWGNIQYFGAGTRLSVL.

The V and J genes are TRBV5-1 and TRBJ2-1; D gene ambiguous. V was pared by 0 bases and J by 7 bases, with 8 bases between. Germline loops: CDR1 SGHRS, CDR2 YFSETQ. The CDR3 sequence is 13 residues long. The chain's CDR3 is CASSLASTNEQFF. The CDR3 bases are TGCGCCAGCAGCTTGGCCAGTACGAATGAGCAGTTCTTC.

This clone was picked up one time. This chain joins TRBV20-1 and TRBJ1-2; D is unclear. V shed 3 bases and J shed 0 bases, with 11 bases lying between them. The germline CDR1 and CDR2 sequences are DFQATT and SNEGSKA (reference sequence). The CDR3 loop spans 14 amino acids. CDR3 bases: TGCAGTGCTAGTTTACAGAACTCTAACTATGGCTACACCTTC. Protein: CSASLQNSNYGYTF.

The genes are TRBV5-1 and TRBJ1-3, with a weak D call TRBD1 (5 bases). V was pared by 4 bases and J by 2 bases, with 7 bases between. CDR1 and CDR2 from the germline V gene are SGHRS and YFSETQ. The CDR3 runs to 13 residues. CDR3 coding DNA: TGCGCCAGCAGCGGGGCAGCTGGAAACACCATATATTTT. Amino acid sequence: CASSGAAGNTIYF.